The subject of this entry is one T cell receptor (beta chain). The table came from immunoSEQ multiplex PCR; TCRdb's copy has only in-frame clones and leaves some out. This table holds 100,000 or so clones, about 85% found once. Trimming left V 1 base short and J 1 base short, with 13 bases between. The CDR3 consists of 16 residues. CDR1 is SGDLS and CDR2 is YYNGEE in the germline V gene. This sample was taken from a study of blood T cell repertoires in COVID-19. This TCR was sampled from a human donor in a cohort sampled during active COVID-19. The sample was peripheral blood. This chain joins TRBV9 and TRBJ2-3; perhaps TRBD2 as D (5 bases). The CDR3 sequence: CASSVSGELCTDTQYF. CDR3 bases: TGTGCCAGCAGCGTATCCGGGGAACTCTGCACAGATACGCAGTATTTT.